The table lists the clone carrying this T cell receptor (beta chain) with a count of one. This specimen belongs to a study of Ad26.COV2.S vaccination and SARS-CoV-2 variants. With 0 bases removed from V and 2 bases from J, the gap between germline ends came to 6 bases. Germline V gives CDR1 MNHEY, CDR2 SMNVEV (reference sequence). This CDR3 contains 14 residues. The treatment is: around 19 received Ad26.COV2.S at low or high dose, single or two shots; roughly five received placebo; per-sample allocation not given. Each sample was drawn 63 days after the first injection (of vaccine or placebo). TCRdb keeps only in-frame clones here, not all; method: immunoSEQ multiplex PCR. The sample yields over 400,000 clones, 75% to 90% seen once.

Source: peripheral blood, taken in a trial of Ad26.COV2.S vaccine versus placebo. The origin of this receptor is a person aged 18-60 years who received the Ad26.COV2.S COVID-19 vaccine or a placebo. V usage is TRBV27 and J usage is TRBJ2-3; D is possibly TRBD1 (5 bases). DNA of the CDR3: TGTGCCAGCAGTTTATCGGACACCACAGATACGCAGTATTTT. It yields the protein CASSLSDTTDTQYF.